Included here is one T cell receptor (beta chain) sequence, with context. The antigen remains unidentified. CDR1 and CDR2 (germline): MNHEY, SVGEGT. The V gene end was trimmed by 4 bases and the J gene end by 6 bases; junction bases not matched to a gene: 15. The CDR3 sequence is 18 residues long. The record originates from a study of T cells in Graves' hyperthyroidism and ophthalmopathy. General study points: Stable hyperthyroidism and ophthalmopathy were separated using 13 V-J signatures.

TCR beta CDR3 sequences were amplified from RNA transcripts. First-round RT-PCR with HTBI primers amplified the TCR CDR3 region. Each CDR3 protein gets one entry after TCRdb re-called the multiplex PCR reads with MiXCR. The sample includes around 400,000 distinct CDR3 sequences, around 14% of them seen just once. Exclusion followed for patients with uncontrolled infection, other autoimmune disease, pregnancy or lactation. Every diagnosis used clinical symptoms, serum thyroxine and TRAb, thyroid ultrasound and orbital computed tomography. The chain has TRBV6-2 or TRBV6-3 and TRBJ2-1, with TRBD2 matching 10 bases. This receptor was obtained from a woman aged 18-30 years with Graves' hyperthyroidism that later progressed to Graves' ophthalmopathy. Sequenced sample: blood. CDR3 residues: CASSFHLLAGPPSNEQFF. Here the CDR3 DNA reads TGTGCCAGCAGTTTTCATCTACTAGCGGGGCCCCCCTCCAATGAGCAGTTCTTC.